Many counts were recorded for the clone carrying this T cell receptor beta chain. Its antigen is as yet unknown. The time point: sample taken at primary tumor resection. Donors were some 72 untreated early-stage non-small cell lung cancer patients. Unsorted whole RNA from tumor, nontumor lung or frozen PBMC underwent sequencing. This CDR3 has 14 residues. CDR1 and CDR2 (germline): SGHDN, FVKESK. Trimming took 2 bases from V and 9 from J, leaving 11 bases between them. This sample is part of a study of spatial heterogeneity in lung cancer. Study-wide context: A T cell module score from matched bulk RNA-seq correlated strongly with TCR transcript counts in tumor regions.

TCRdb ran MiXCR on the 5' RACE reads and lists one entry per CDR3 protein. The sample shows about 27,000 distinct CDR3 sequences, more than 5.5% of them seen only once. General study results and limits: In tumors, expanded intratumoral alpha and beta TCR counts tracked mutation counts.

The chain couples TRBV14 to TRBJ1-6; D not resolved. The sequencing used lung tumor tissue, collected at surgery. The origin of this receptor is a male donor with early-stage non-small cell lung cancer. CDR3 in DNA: TGTGCCAGCAGCCAAAACCGCGTGATTTCACCCCTCCACTTT. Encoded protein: CASSQNRVISPLHF.